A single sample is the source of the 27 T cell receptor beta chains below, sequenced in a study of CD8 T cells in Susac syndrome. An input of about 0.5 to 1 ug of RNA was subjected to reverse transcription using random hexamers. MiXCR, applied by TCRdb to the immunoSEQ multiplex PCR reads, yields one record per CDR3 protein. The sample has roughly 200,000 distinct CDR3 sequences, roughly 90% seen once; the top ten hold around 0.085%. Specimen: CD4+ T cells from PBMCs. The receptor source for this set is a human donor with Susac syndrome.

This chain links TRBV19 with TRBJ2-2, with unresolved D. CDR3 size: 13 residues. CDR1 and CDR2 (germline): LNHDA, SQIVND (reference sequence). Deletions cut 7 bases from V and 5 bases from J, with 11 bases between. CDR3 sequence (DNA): TGTGCCAGTAAGACCTTTGGAACCGGGGAGCTGTTTTTT. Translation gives CASKTFGTGELFF.

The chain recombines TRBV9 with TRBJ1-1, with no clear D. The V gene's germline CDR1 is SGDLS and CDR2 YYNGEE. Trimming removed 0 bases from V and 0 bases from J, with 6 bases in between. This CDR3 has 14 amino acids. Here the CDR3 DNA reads TGTGCCAGCAGCGTAGGGGGTGTGAACACTGAAGCTTTCTTT. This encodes CASSVGGVNTEAFF.

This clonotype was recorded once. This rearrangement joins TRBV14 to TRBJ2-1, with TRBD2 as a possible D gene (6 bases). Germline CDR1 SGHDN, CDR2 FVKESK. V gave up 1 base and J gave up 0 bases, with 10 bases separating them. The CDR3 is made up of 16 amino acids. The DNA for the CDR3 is TGTGCCAGCAGCCAAGTTCGGGGAGGCTCCTACAATGAGCAGTTCTTC. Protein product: CASSQVRGGSYNEQFF.

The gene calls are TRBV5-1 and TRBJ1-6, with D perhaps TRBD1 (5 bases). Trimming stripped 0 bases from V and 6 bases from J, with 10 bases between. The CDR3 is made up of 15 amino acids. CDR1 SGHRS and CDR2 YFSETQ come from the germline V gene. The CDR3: CASSLGDRINSPLHF. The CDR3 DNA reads TGCGCCAGCAGCTTGGGGGACCGAATTAATTCACCCCTCCACTTT.

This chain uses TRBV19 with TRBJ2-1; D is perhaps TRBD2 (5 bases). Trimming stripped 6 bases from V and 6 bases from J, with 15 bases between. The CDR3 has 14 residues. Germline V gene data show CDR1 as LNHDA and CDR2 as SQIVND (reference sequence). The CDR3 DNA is TGTGCCAGTAGGCCTCAACCCGCGGGCAATGAGCAGTTCTTC. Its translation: CASRPQPAGNEQFF.

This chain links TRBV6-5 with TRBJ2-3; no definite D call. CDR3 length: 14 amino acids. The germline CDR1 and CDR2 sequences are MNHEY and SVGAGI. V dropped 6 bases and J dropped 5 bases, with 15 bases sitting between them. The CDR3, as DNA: TGTGCCAGCAGATTTACTTTCCTACAAGATACGCAGTATTTT. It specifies CASRFTFLQDTQYF.

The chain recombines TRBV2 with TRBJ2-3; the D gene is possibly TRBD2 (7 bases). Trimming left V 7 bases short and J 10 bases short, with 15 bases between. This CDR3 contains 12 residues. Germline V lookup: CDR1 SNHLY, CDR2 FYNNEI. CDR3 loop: CASIEGDYPQYF. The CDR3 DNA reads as TGTGCCAGCATCGAGGGGGACTATCCGCAGTATTTT. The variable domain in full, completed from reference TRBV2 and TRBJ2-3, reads EPEVTQTPSHQVTQMGQEVILRCVPISNHLYFYWYRQILGQKVEFLVSFYNNEISEKSEIFDDQFSVERPDGSNFTLKIRSTKLEDSAMYFCASIEGDYPQYFGPGTRLTVL.

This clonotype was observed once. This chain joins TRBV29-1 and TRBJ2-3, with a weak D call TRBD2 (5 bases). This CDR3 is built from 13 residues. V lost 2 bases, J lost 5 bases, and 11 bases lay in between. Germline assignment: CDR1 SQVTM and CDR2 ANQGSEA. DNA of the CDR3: TGCAGCGTTGAATCGGGGATCAGAGATACGCAGTATTTT. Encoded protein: CSVESGIRDTQYF.

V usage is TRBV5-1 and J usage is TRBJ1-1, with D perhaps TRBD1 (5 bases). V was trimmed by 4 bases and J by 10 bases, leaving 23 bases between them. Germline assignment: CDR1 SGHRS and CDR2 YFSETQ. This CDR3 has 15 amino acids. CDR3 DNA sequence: TGCGCCAGCAGCCCGGAGCGGGGCCTCTTCTCCCCAGCTTTCTTT. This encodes CASSPERGLFSPAFF.

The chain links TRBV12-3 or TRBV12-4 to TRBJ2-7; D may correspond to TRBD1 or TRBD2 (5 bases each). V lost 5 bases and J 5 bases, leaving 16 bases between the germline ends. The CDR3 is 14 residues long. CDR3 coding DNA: TGTGCCAGCAGTCGTCGGGGCCCCCCGGACGAGCAGTACTTC. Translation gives CASSRRGPPDEQYF.

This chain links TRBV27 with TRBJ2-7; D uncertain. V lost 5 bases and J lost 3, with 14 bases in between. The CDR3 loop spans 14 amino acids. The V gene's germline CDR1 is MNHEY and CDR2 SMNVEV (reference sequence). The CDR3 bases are TGTGCCAGCAGTCTCATTGGTGGAAGCTACGAGCAGTACTTC. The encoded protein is CASSLIGGSYEQYF.

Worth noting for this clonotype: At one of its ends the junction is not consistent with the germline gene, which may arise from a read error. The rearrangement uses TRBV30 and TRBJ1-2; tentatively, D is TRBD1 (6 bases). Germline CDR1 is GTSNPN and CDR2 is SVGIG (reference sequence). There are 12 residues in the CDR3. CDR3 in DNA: TGTACCTGGAGGCGGGGGCGCGCAGGCTACACCTTC. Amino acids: CTWRRGRAGYTF. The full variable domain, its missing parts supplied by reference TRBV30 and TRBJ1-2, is SQTIHQWPATLVQPVGSPLSLECTVEGTSNPNLYWYRQAAGRGLQLLFYSVGIGQISSEVPQNLSASRPQDRQFILSSKKLLLSDSGFYLCTWRRGRAGYTFGSGTRLTVV.

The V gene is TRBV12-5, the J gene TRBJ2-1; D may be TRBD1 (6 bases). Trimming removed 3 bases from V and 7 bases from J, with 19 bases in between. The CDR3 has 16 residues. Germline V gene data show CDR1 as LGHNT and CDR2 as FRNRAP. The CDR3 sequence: CASGFNSNRAPNEQFF. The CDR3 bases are TGTGCTAGTGGTTTCAATTCGAACAGGGCGCCGAATGAGCAGTTCTTC.

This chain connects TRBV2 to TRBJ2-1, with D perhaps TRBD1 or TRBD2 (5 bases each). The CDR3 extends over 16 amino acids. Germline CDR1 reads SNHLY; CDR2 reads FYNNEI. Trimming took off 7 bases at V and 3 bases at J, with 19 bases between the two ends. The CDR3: CASMTLRDRHYNEQFF. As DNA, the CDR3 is TGTGCCAGCATGACACTCCGGGACCGCCACTACAATGAGCAGTTCTTC.

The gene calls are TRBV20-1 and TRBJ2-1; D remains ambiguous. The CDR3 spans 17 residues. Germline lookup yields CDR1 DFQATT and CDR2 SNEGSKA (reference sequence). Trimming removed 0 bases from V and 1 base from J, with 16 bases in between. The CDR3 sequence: CSARDSLGPRSYNEQFF. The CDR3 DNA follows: TGCAGTGCTAGAGATAGTCTTGGCCCCCGTTCCTACAATGAGCAGTTCTTC.

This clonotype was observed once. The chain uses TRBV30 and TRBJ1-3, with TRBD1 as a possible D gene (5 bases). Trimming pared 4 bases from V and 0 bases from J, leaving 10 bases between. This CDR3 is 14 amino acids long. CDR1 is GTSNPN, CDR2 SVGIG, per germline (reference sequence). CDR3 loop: CAWNSGSSGNTIYF. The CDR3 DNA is TGTGCCTGGAATTCAGGGAGCTCTGGAAACACCATATATTTT.

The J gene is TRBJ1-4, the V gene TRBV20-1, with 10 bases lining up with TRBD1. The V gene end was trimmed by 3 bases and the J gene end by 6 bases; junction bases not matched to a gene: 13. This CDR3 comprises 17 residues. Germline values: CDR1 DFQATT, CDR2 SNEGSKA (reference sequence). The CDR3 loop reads CSARDLIPTGGYEKLFF. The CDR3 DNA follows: TGCAGTGCTAGGGATCTAATTCCGACAGGGGGCTATGAAAAACTGTTTTTT.

In DNA form, the CDR3 reads TGTGCCATCACCAACAGGATTGGAAACACCATATATTTT. It translates to CAITNRIGNTIYF. The chain joins TRBV10-3 to TRBJ1-3; D is possibly TRBD1 (5 bases). This CDR3 has 13 residues. The germline gives CDR1 ENHRY, CDR2 SYGVKD. The ends were cut back, 7 bases at V and 3 bases at J, with 10 bases in the middle.

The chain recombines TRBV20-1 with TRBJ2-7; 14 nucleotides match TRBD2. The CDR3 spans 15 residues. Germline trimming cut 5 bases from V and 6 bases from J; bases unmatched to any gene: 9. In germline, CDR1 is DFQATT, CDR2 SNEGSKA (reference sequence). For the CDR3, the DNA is TGCAGTGCTTTTGACTTCGGGACTAGCGGGAGCGAGCAGTACTTC. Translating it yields CSAFDFGTSGSEQYF.

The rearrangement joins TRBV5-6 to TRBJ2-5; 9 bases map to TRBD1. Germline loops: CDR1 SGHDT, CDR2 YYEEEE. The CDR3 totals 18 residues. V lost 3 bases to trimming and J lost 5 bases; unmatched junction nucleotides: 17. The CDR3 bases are TGTGCCAGCAGCTGGAGTTCACTTAACAGGGGGCGTCGGGAGACCCAGTACTTC. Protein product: CASSWSSLNRGRRETQYF.

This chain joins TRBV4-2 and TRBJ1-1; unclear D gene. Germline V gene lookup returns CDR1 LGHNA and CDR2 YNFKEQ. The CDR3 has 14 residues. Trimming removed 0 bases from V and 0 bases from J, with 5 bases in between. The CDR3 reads CASSQERLNTEAFF. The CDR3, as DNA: TGTGCCAGCAGCCAAGAACGTCTGAACACTGAAGCTTTCTTT.

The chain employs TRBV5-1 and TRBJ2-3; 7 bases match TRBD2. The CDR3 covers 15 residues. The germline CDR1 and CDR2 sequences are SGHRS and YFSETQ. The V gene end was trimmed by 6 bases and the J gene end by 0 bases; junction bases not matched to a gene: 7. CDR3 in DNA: TGCGCCAGCAAGGCGGGGGTCTCTAGCACAGATACGCAGTATTTT. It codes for CASKAGVSSTDTQYF. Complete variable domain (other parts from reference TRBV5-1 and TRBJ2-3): KAGVTQTPRYLIKTRGQQVTLSCSPISGHRSVSWYQQTPGQGLQFLFEYFSETQRNKGNFPGRFSGRQFSNSRSEMNVSTLELGDSALYLCASKAGVSSTDTQYFGPGTRLTVL.

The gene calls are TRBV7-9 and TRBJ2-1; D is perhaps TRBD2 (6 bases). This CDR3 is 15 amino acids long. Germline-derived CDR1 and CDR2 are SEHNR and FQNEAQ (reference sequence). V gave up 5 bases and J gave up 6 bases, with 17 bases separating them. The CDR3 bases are TGTGCCAGCAGCCGTGGGGTGACTAGTGTCAATGAGCAGTTCTTC. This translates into CASSRGVTSVNEQFF.

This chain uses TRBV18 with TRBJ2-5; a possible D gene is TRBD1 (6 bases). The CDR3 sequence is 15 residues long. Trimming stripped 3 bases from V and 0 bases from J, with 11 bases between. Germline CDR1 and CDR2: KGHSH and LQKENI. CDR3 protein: CASSPKGVHQETQYF. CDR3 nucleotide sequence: TGTGCCAGCTCACCCAAGGGGGTACACCAAGAGACCCAGTACTTC.

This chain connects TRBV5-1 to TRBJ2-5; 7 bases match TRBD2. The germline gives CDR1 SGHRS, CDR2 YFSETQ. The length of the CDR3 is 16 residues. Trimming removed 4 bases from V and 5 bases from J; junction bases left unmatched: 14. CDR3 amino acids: CASSRETSISGETQYF. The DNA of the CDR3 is TGCGCCAGCAGCCGAGAGACTAGCATCTCAGGGGAGACCCAGTACTTC.

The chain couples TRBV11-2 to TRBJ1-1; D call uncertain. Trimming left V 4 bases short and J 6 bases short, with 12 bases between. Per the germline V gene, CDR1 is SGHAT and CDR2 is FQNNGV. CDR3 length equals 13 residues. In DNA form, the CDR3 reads TGTGCCAGCAGCTCGCTGTTGGGTTCTGAAGCTTTCTTT. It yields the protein CASSSLLGSEAFF.

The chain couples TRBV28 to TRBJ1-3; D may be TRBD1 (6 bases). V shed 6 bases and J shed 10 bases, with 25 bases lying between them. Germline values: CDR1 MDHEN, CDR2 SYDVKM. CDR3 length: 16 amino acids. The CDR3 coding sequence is TGTGCCAGCAGCCCCCCACTCATGACAGGAGCTGTTACCATATATTTT. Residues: CASSPPLMTGAVTIYF.